This T cell receptor beta chain was found in a study of cytomegalovirus exposure and HLA in healthy donors. Both 60 Vbeta primers and 13 Jbeta primers went into the PCR. The data were produced by immunoSEQ multiplex PCR, yet TCRdb's version contains in-frame clones alone and is incomplete. This sample has roughly 190,000 clones, with 81% found just once. Study-level findings and limits: The authors listed 164 TCR beta chains as cytomegalovirus-associated.

In germline, CDR1 is LNHDA, CDR2 SQIVND (reference sequence). V dropped 6 bases and J dropped 3; count of bases not matched to a gene: 14. CDR3 length equals 17 residues. This clone appeared a few times. Its antigen is not known. The sequence was collected from a man aged 40-49 years in good health and CMV-seropositive. The chain uses TRBV19 and TRBJ2-7, with 10 bases aligning to TRBD1. Sequenced: PBMCs. The CDR3 sequence is CASRTHSGDRGFYEQYF. CDR3 nucleotide sequence: TGTGCCAGTAGAACGCATAGTGGGGACAGGGGCTTCTACGAGCAGTACTTC.